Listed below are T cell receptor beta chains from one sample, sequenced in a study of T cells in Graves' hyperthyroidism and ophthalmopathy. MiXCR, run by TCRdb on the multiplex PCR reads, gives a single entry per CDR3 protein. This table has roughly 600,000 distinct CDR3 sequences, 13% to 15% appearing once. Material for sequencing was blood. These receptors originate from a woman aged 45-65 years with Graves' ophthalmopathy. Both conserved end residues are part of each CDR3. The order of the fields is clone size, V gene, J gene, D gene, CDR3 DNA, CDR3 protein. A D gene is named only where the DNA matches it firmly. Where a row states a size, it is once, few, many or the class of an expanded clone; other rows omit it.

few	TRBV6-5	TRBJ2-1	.	TGTGCCAGCAGTTACTCACAGGGATTTGGGCCGGGTGAGCAGTTCTTC	CASSYSQGFGPGEQFF
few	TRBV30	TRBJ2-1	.	TGTGCCTGGAGCACAGGGTCCTACAATGAGCAGTTCTTC	CAWSTGSYNEQFF
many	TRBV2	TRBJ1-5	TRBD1	TGTGCCAGCAGTGGACAGGGGATCAATCAGCCCCAGCATTTT	CASSGQGINQPQHF
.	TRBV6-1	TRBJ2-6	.	TGTGCCAGCAGTTCTCTGTCCTCTGGGGCCAACGTCCTGACTTTC	CASSSLSSGANVLTF
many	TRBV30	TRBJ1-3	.	TGTGCCTGGAGTGTATACCGTCCCGGAAACACCATATATTTT	CAWSVYRPGNTIYF
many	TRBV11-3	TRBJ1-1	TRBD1	TGTGCCAGCAGCTCGGGACAGCTTTCCGTGAACACTGAAGCTTTCTTT	CASSSGQLSVNTEAFF
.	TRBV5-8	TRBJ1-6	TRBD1	TGTGCCAGCAGCCGGGCAGGGGGCTCGAATAATTCACCCCTCCACTTT	CASSRAGGSNNSPLHF
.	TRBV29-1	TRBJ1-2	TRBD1	TGCAGCGTTGCGGGACAGGGGAACCACTATGGCTACACCTTC	CSVAGQGNHYGYTF
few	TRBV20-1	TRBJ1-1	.	TGCAGTGCTAGAGATGGGGGGGGGGGAAGCGCTGAAGCTTTCTTT	CSARDGGGGSAEAFF
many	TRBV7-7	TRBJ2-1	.	TGTGCTAGCAGCCCACTAGCCACAAGCTCCTACAATGAGCAGTTCTTC	CASSPLATSSYNEQFF
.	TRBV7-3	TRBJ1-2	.	TGTGCCAGCAGCTTAAATGAGGGGGGGGGCTACACCTTC	CASSLNEGGGYTF
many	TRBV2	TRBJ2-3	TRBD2	TGTGCCAGCAGTCCTAAGACTAGCTTCACAGATACGCAGTATTTT	CASSPKTSFTDTQYF
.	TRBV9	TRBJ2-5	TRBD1	TGTGCCAGCAGCCTCCGGACAGGGGGGGGGCAAGAGACCCAGTACTTC	CASSLRTGGGQETQYF
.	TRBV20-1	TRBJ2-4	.	TGCAGTGCTGGCGCTGACTTCGTAGCCAAAAACATTCAGTACTTC	CSAGADFVAKNIQYF
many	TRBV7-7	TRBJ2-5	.	TGTGCTAGCAGCTACACCGGGGCCCGAGCGGAGACCCAGTACTTC	CASSYTGARAETQYF
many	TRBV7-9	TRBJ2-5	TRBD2	TGTGCCAGCAGCCCCCTAGCGGGAGCGGAAGAGACCCAGTACTTC	CASSPLAGAEETQYF
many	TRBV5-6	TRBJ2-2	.	TGTGCCAGCAGCTTGGGCGTAGGGGTTGACACCGGGGAGCTGTTTTTT	CASSLGVGVDTGELFF
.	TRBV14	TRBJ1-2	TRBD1	TGTGCCAGCAGCTACGGGACAGAAAAGGACACCTTC	CASSYGTEKDTF
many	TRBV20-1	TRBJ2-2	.	TGCAGTGCTAGCCAAATGACAGTCGAGAACACCGGGGAGCTGTTTTTT	CSASQMTVENTGELFF
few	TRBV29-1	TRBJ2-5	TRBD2	TGCAGCGTTGGGACTAGCGGGAGGGCCCGGAGGGAGACCCAGTACTTC	CSVGTSGRARRETQYF
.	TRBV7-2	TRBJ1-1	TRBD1	TGTGCCAGCAGTCCGTCCCGGGACAGGGGATGGACTGAAGCTTTCTTT	CASSPSRDRGWTEAFF
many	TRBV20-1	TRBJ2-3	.	TGCAGTGCTCCAAGGAAAAGACAGGCGCTGGGCACAGATACGCAGTATTTT	CSAPRKRQALGTDTQYF
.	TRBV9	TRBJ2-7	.	TGTGCCAGCAGTGCCGCCGCAGGGGTAGGGGCCTACGAGCAGTACTTC	CASSAAAGVGAYEQYF
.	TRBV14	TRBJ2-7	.	TGTGCCAGCAGCCCGGGCTATCTTCGGGAGCAGTACTTC	CASSPGYLREQYF
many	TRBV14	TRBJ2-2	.	TGTGCCAGCAGCCAAGCCAAAGGGTACACCGGGGAGCTGTTTTTT	CASSQAKGYTGELFF
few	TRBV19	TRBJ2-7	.	TGTGCCAGTAGTATTACCGGGAACCCACCGCCCTACGAGCAGTACTTC	CASSITGNPPPYEQYF
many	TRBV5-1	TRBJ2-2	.	TGCGCCAGCAGCCCGGCTCGGGGCGGGGAGCTGTTTTTT	CASSPARGGELFF
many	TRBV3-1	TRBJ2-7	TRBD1	TGTGCCAGCAGCCAAGGAGGGACAGGGGCCTACGAGCAGTACTTC	CASSQGGTGAYEQYF
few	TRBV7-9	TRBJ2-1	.	TGTGCCAGCAGCTCACGCCGTGGACTCCCCAGGTTGGGCAATGAGCAGTTCTTC	CASSSRRGLPRLGNEQFF
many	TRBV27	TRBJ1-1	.	TGTGCCAGCATCTCCTCGGGATTTGAAGCTTTCTTT	CASISSGFEAFF
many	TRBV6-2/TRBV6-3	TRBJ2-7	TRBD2	TGTGCCAGCAGTTACTCGGCGTCTAGCGGAGAGTACGAGCAGTACTTC	CASSYSASSGEYEQYF
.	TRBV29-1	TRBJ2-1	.	TGCAGCGTTGAAGGGGGGGCTAGTGAGCAGTTCTTC	CSVEGGASEQFF
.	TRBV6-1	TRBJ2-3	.	TGTGCCAGCAGTGAAGGTACTCACACAGATACGCAGTATTTT	CASSEGTHTDTQYF
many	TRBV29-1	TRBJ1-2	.	TGCAGCGTTGAGGTGCAGGGCTATGGCTACACCTTC	CSVEVQGYGYTF
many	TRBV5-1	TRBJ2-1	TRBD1	TGCGCCAGCAGCTCTCGGACAGGGGGCACCTACAATGAGCAGTTCTTC	CASSSRTGGTYNEQFF
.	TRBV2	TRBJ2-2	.	TGTGCCAGCCGACTGAACACCGGGGAGCTGTTTTTT	CASRLNTGELFF
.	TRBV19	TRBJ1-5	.	TGTGCCAGTAGTATAGGTGGACAGTTTAGCAATCAGCCCCAGCATTTT	CASSIGGQFSNQPQHF
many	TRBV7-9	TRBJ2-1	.	TGTGCCAGCAGCTTAGAAGGCCCCCTGGATGAGCAGTTCTTC	CASSLEGPLDEQFF
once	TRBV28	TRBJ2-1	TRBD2	TGTGCCAGCAGTTTGACAGCGGGAGTAGGCAATGAGCAGTTCTTC	CASSLTAGVGNEQFF
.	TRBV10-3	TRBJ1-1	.	TGTGCCATCAGTGGGGAGGTGGCTCGGAATAACACTGAAGCTTTCTTT	CAISGEVARNNTEAFF
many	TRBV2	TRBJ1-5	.	TGTGCCAGCAGTGAAGGGAATCCCAATCAGCCCCAGCATTTT	CASSEGNPNQPQHF
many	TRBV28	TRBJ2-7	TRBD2	TGTGCCAGCAGTTTTCGGCGGGAGGGCCTCGAGCAGTACTTC	CASSFRREGLEQYF
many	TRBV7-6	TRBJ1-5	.	TGTGCCAGCAGCTTAGACCCTTATCAGCCCCAGCATTTT	CASSLDPYQPQHF
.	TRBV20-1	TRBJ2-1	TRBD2	TGCAGTGCGGGCCATCTAGCGGGATCCTACAATGAGCAGTTCTTC	CSAGHLAGSYNEQFF
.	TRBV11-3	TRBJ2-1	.	TGTGCCAGCGGCTTAGTGGGGTTTAGGAATGAGCAGTTCTTC	CASGLVGFRNEQFF
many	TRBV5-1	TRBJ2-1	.	TGCGCCAGCAGCTTGGTTGGTAGCGTCGGGGATGAGCAGTTCTTC	CASSLVGSVGDEQFF
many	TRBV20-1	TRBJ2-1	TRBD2	TGCAGTGCTAGAGATAGGCTAGCGGGAGTGGCTGAGCAGTTCTTC	CSARDRLAGVAEQFF
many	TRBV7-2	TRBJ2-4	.	TGTGCCAGCAGCCCCCCGGGAGCTAGAGACATTCAGTACTTC	CASSPPGARDIQYF
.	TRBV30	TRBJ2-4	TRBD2	TGTGCCTGGAGTGCGACTAGCGGGCGAGGAAACATTCAGTACTTC	CAWSATSGRGNIQYF
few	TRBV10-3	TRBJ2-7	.	TGTGCCATCAGTGAGTACTCCGTCGGGGAGCAGTACTTC	CAISEYSVGEQYF
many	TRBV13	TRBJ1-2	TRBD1	TGTGCCAGCAGCCAGATACAGGGGGCTCGTGGCTACACCTTC	CASSQIQGARGYTF
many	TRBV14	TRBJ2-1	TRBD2	TGTGCCAGCAGCCGGGGGCTAGCGGGAGTAGATGAGCAGTTCTTC	CASSRGLAGVDEQFF
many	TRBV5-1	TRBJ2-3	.	TGCGCCAGCAGCTCACCGGAGGGAGGAGATACGCAGTATTTT	CASSSPEGGDTQYF